This entry lists 4 T cell receptor beta chains sequenced from one sample in a study of technical replicates of blood from a handful of donors. Sequenced by immunoSEQ multiplex PCR; TCRdb stores in-frame clones only, minus some. This table has approximately 81,000 clones, 96% appearing once. Sequenced input: T cells isolated from PBMCs. The receptors derive from a human donor in good health.

Regarding this clone: Sequence at one end of the junction differs from germline and may be a read error. This chain connects TRBV5-1 to TRBJ2-7; 7 positions match TRBD1. The V gene's germline CDR1 is SGHRS and CDR2 YFSETQ. The CDR3 length is 14 residues. The CDR3 spells CASSPPQERQGLDF. The CDR3 nucleotides are TGCGCCAGCAGCCCACCCCAAGAAAGACAGGGTCTAGACTTC.

This clone has just a few counts. J is TRBJ1-2 and V is TRBV5-1; TRBD1 matches 7 bases. After removal of 4 bases from V and 4 bases from J, the junction contained 1 base not matched to a gene. The CDR3 has 12 residues. CDR1 is SGHRS, CDR2 YFSETQ, per germline. The CDR3 DNA reads as TGCGCCAGCAGCAGGGACAGCTATGGCTACACCTTC. It codes for CASSRDSYGYTF.

This chain joins TRBV6-1 and TRBJ2-5; TRBD1 might be the D (6 bases). Trimming stripped 2 bases from V and 4 bases from J, with 8 bases between. Germline CDR1 is MNHNS and CDR2 is SASEGT. The CDR3 length is 13 residues. The CDR3 sequence is CASSETRGETQYF. The CDR3, as DNA: TGTGCCAGCAGTGAAACCAGGGGAGAGACCCAGTACTTC.

V usage is TRBV27 and J usage is TRBJ1-1, with D maybe TRBD1 (6 bases). Germline CDR1 is MNHEY and CDR2 is SMNVEV (reference sequence). The CDR3 spans 14 residues. V was clipped by 5 bases and J by 1 base, with 11 bases between them. The CDR3 reads CASSPLDRNTEAFF. The CDR3 DNA follows: TGTGCCAGCAGTCCCCTGGACAGGAACACTGAAGCTTTCTTT.